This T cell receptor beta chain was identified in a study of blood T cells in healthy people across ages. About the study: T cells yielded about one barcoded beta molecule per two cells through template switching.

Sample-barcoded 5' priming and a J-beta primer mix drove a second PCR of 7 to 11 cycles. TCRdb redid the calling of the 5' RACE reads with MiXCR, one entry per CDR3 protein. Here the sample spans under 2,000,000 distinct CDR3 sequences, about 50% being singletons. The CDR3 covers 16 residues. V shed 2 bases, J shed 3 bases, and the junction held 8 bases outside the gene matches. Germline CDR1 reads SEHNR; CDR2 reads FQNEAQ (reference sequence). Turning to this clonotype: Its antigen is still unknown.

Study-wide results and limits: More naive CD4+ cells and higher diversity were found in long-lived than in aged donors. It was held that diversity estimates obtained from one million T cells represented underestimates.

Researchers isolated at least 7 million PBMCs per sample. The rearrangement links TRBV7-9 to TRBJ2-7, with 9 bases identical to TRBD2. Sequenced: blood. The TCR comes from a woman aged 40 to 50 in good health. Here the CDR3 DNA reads TGTGCCAGCAGCTTACGCAGCGGGGGGCCTATCTACGAGCAGTACTTC. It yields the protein CASSLRSGGPIYEQYF. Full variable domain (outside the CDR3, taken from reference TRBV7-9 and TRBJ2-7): DTGVSQNPRHKITKRGQNVTFRCDPISEHNRLYWYRQTLGQGPEFLTYFQNEAQLEKSRLLSDRFSAERPKGSFSTLEIQRTEQGDSAMYLCASSLRSGGPIYEQYFGPGTRLTVT.